In this sample, the clone carrying this TCR beta chain turned up once. Authors' analysis steps: Estimates of nucleated cell counts were drawn from the amplification of reference gene primers. Sequenced by immunoSEQ multiplex PCR; TCRdb stores in-frame clones only, minus some. The V and J calls and clone size come from that table; D and trimming were worked out from the DNA. The sample lists 200,000 to 300,000 clones, around 80% occurring once. This entry comes from a study of blood T cell repertoires in COVID-19. At the level of the study: In each case, the material was cDNA or gDNA derived from T cells, B-cell-depleted T cells, or PBMCs.

Sequenced material: peripheral blood. This TCR derives from a human donor in a cohort sampled during active COVID-19.

The CDR3 bases are TGTGCCAGCAGTGAGGACAGGGCAATAGGCACTGAAGCTTTCTTT. It yields the protein CASSEDRAIGTEAFF. The genes are TRBV2 and TRBJ1-1, with 8 bases matching TRBD1. Trimming took 3 bases from V and 4 from J; bases not matched to a gene: 7. Germline CDR1 reads SNHLY; CDR2 reads FYNNEI. The CDR3 has 15 amino acids.